This record covers a single T cell receptor (beta chain). This sample is drawn from a study of blood T cell repertoires in COVID-19. Study background: There were acute and convalescent COVID-19 samples, and they came from the United States, Italy and Spain. The analysed material was cDNA or gDNA that came from T cells, B-cell-depleted T cells, or PBMCs.

V was pared by 0 bases and J by 9 bases, with 10 bases between. CDR3 length equals 13 residues. Germline CDR1 and CDR2: SGHNT and YYREEE (reference sequence). Original handling: Nucleated cell counts were estimated from reference gene primer amplification. Data came from immunoSEQ multiplex PCR; TCRdb stores just in-frame clones and leaves some out. The V and J calls and the clone size are those of that table, but D and trimming were determined from the DNA. The top ten clones hold 12% to 15% of a sample with over 150,000 clones, approximately 84% of them seen once. The specimen was peripheral blood. The chain recombines TRBV5-4 with TRBJ1-3; D remains unclear. The TCR originated in a man aged 18-30 years with active or convalescent COVID-19. The CDR3 nucleotides read TGTGCCAGCAGCTTGGCTACCTCCCCCACCATATATTTT. It specifies CASSLATSPTIYF.